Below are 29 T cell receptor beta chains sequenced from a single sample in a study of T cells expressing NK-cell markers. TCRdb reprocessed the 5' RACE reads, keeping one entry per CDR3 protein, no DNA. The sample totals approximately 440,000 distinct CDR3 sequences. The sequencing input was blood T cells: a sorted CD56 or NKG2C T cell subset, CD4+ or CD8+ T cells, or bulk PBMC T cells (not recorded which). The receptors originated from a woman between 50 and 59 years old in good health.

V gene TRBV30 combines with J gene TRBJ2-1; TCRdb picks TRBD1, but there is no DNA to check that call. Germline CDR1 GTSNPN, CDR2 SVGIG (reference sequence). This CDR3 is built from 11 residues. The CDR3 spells CAWTQGYEQFF.

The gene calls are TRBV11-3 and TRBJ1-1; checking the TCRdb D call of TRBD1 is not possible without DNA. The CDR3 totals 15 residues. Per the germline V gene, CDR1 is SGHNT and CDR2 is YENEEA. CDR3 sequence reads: CASSLDSGQNTEAFF.

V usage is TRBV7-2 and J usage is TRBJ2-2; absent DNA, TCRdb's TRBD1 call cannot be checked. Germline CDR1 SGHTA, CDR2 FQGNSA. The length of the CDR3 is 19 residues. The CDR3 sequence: CASSLGGWGTGSNTGELFF.

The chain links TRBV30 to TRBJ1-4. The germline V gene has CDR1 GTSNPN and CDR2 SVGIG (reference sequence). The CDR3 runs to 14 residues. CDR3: CAWSIQGLNEKLFF.

CDR3: CASSATSGLSYEQYF. The rearrangement joins TRBV25-1 to TRBJ2-7; no DNA is available, so the TRBD2 call from TCRdb remains unchecked. CDR3 length: 15 amino acids. In germline, CDR1 is MGHDK, CDR2 SYGVNS.

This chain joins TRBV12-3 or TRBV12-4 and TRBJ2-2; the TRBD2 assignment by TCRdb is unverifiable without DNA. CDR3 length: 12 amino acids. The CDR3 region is CASSSDRSTLFF.

This CDR3 reads CASSQEVASALFRQFF. The V gene is TRBV4-1, the J gene TRBJ2-1; TCRdb indicates TRBD2, and absent DNA this call remains unverified. This CDR3 region has 16 residues. Germline CDR1 and CDR2: MGHRA and YSYEKL.

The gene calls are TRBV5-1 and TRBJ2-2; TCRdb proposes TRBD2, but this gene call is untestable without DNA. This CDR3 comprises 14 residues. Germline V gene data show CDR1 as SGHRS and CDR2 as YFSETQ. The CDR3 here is CASSLSGGIGVLFF.

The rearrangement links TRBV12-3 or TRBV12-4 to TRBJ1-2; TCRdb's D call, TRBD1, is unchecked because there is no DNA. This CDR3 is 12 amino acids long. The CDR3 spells CASSYTGNGYTF.

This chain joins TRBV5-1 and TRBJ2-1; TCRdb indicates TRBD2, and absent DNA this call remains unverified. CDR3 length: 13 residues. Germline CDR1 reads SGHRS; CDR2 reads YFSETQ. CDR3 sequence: CASSFLTRDEQFF. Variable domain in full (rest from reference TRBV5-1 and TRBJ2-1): KAGVTQTPRYLIKTRGQQVTLSCSPISGHRSVSWYQQTPGQGLQFLFEYFSETQRNKGNFPGRFSGRQFSNSRSEMNVSTLELGDSALYLCASSFLTRDEQFFGPGTRLTVL.

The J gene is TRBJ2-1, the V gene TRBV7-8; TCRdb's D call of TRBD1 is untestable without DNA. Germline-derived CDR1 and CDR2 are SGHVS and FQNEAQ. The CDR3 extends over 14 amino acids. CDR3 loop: CASSRRLGGNEQFF.

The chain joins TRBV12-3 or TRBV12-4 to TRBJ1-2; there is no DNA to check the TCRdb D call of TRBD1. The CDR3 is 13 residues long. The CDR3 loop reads CASRPAGAWGYTF.

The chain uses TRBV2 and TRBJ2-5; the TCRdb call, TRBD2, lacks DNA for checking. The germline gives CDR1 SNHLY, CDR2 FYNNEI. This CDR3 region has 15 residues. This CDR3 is CASSTNPGPQETQYF.

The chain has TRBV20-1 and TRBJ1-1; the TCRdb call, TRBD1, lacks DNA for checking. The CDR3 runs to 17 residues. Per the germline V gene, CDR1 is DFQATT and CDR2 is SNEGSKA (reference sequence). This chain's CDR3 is CSARLYRVSLRDTEAFF.

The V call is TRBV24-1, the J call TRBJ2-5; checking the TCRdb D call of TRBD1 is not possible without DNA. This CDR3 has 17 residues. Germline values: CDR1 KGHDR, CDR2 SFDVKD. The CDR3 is CATSGMRGTTDQETQYF.

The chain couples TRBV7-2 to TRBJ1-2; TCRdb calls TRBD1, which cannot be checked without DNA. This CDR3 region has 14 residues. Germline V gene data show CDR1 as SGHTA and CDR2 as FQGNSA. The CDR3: CASSLDRGRSGYTF.

The CDR3 reads CASSPEGQLYGYTF. The chain employs TRBV4-1 and TRBJ1-2. The germline V gene has CDR1 MGHRA and CDR2 YSYEKL. This CDR3 is 14 amino acids long.

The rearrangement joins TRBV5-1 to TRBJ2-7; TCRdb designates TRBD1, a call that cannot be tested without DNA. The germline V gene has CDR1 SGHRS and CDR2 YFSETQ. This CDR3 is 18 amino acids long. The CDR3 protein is CASSLGTGGFVGSYEQYF.

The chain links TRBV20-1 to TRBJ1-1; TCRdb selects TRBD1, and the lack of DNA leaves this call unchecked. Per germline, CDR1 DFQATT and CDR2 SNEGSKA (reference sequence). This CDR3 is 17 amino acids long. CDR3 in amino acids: CSALGQQLTNGRAEAFF.

The CDR3 spells CASSMVGRGPSYGYTF. The chain combines TRBV19 with TRBJ1-2; TCRdb's assignment of TRBD1 cannot be checked, as there is no DNA. The CDR3 extends over 16 amino acids. CDR1 is LNHDA, CDR2 SQIVND, per germline (reference sequence).

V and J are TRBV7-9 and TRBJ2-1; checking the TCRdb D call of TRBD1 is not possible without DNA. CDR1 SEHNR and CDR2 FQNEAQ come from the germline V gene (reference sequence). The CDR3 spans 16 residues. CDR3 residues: CASSSHSGVTYNEQFF.

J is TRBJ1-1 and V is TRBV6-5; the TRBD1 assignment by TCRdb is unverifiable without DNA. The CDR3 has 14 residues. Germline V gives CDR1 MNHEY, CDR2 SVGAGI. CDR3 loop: CASTLRGDRTEAFF.

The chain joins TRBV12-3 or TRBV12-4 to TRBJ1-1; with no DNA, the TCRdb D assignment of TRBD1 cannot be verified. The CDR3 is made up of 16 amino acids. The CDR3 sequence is CASTGGGRGVGAEAFF.

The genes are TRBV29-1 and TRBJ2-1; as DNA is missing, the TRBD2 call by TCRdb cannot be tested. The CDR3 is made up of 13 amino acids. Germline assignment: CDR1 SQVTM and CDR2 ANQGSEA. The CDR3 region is CSVSPGLAIEQFF.

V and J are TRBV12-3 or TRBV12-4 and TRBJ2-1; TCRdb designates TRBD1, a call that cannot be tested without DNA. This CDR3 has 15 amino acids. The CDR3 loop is CASSGGGQIYNEQFF.

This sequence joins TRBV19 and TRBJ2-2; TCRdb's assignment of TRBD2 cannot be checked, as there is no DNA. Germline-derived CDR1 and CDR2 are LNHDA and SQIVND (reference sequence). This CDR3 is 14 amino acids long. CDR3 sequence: CASAGLAGAGELFF.

CDR3 loop: CASSLYREYEQYF. The chain joins TRBV12-3 or TRBV12-4 to TRBJ2-7; lacking DNA, the TRBD1 call made by TCRdb goes unchecked. This CDR3 has 13 residues.

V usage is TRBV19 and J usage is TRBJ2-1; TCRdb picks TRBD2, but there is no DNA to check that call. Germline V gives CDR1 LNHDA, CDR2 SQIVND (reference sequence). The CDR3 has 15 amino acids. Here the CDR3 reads CASRVWASGVSEQFF.

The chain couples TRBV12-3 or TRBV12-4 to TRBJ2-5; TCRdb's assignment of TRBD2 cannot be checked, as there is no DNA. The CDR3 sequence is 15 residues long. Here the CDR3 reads CASSLVGSPQETQYF.